The clone carrying this T cell receptor (beta chain) was detected many times. Its matching antigen is unknown. The data are from a study of T cells after posttransplantation cyclophosphamide. CDR1 and CDR2 from the germline V gene are MDHEN and SYDVKM. Trimming pared 3 bases from V and 1 base from J, leaving 8 bases between. There are 14 residues in the CDR3. The protocol was immunoSEQ multiplex PCR, while the TCRdb copy is restricted to in-frame clones and leaves out a portion. The sample shows approximately 2,600 clones, none of them appearing just once. Findings and caveats of the study: Donor CD8+ memory clones often dominated recipient blood repertoires at later times.

Cyclophosphamide on days +3 and +4 followed busulfan-fludarabine conditioning and a marrow graft. The material was PBMCs, obtained 32 days after allogeneic stem cell transplant with posttransplant cyclophosphamide. The chain joins TRBV28 to TRBJ2-3; D gene uncertain. This sequence was found in a female patient aged 50-60 years who received an allogeneic stem cell transplant from a related donor, was CMV-positive, and had no GVHD. Some of these T cells may belong to the graft donor. The CDR3 loop reads CASSLMAGTDTQYF. CDR3 DNA: TGTGCCAGCAGTTTGATGGCCGGCACAGATACGCAGTATTTT.